The next 15 T cell receptor beta chains were all read from a single sample in a study. Treg sorting used a CD4+CD25+CD127-/low gate. TCRdb redid the calling of the 5' RACE reads with MiXCR, one entry per CDR3 protein. The table records about 9,800 distinct CDR3 sequences, about a quarter of them present only once. Specimen: Tregs sorted from blood. Source of these receptors: a female donor with breast cancer.

This clonotype showed up just a few times. A read error may explain this, as a much larger clone is one base away. The chain combines TRBV7-2 with TRBJ1-2; possible D gene TRBD1, 5 bases. Germline V gene sequence: CDR1 SGHTA, CDR2 FQGNSA. The CDR3 is 12 amino acids. The CDR3 DNA reads as TGTGCCTGCAGCTTAGGGGCGTATGGCTACACCTTC. Its protein product is CACSLGAYGYTF.

The chain is built from TRBV7-9 and TRBJ1-1; D is perhaps TRBD1 (5 bases). V was shortened by 2 bases and J by 4 bases, with 8 bases between the two germline ends. The CDR3 totals 13 residues. CDR1 is SEHNR and CDR2 is FQNEAQ in the germline V gene (reference sequence). The CDR3 DNA reads as TGTGCCAGCAGCTTATTTGGGGGCACTGAAGCTTTCTTT. It specifies CASSLFGGTEAFF.

By sample share, this clonotype is medium-sized. The chain employs TRBV12-3 or TRBV12-4 and TRBJ1-5, with unresolved D. V shed 3 bases and J shed 2 bases, with 14 bases lying between them. This CDR3 contains 16 residues. The CDR3 DNA sequence: TGTGCCAGCAGTTTCTCCCCTGGCGAGGGCAATCAGCCCCAGCATTTT. Translated, it gives CASSFSPGEGNQPQHF.

This clonotype was counted ten times or more. The J gene is TRBJ2-6, the V gene TRBV2, with 8 bases that match TRBD2. Losses at the gene ends were 3 bases for V and 0 bases for J; bases not matched to a gene: 7. The CDR3 totals 18 residues. Germline V lookup: CDR1 SNHLY, CDR2 FYNNEI. CDR3 sequence reads: CASSDGLSGISGANVLTF. Here the CDR3 DNA reads TGTGCCAGCAGTGACGGTCTTAGCGGGATCTCTGGGGCCAACGTCCTGACTTTC.

By share of the sample, this clonotype is medium-sized. V and J are TRBV4-2 and TRBJ1-2, with D unclear. CDR1 and CDR2 from the germline V gene are LGHNA and YNFKEQ. Trimming cost V 4 bases and J 6 bases, with 12 bases left between them. This CDR3 region has 13 residues. CDR3 DNA: TGTGCCAGCAGCCTCTCGGGATCGGATGGCTACACCTTC. It encodes CASSLSGSDGYTF.

On this clonotype: This may be a read error: a much more frequent sequence differs by one nucleotide. The V call is TRBV20-1, the J call TRBJ1-4, with a tentative D call TRBD1 (5 bases). CDR3 length: 12 amino acids. V was cut by 0 bases and J by 9 bases, with 8 bases left in between. From germline, CDR1 is DFQATT and CDR2 SNEGSKA (reference sequence). CDR3 DNA sequence: TGCAGTGCTAGAGATCAGGGTAAAAAACTGTTTTTT. It specifies CSARDQGKKLFF.

This clonotype was detected many times. V gene TRBV6-6 combines with J gene TRBJ1-1; possibly TRBD1 for D (5 bases). This CDR3 is built from 13 residues. V was shortened by 10 bases and J by 3 bases, with 15 bases between the two germline ends. Germline V lookup: CDR1 MNHNY, CDR2 SVGAGI (reference sequence). The CDR3 loop reads CATSGGWDTEAFF. CDR3 DNA sequence: TGTGCCACTTCGGGGGGGTGGGACACTGAAGCTTTCTTT.

This clonotype was recorded many times. The rearrangement links TRBV11-2 to TRBJ2-7; possible D gene TRBD1, 5 bases. With 1 base removed from V and 3 bases from J, the gap between germline ends came to 16 bases. CDR3 length equals 16 residues. CDR1 and CDR2 from the germline V gene are SGHAT and FQNNGV. Written as DNA, the CDR3 is TGTGCCAGCAGCTTAGGAGTAACTGGGGCAGACTACGAGCAGTACTTC. It codes for CASSLGVTGADYEQYF.

This clonotype is labeled medium-sized. The chain has TRBV5-1 and TRBJ2-1, with 10 nucleotides matching TRBD2. Trimming took 3 bases from V and 12 from J; bases not matched to a gene: 15. The CDR3 loop spans 16 amino acids. Germline V lookup: CDR1 SGHRS, CDR2 YFSETQ. The CDR3 reads CASSSNLAGVDVRQFF. The CDR3 nucleotides read TGCGCCAGCAGCTCCAACCTAGCGGGAGTGGACGTTAGGCAGTTCTTC. The complete variable domain, with remaining parts taken from reference TRBV5-1 and TRBJ2-1, reads KAGVTQTPRYLIKTRGQQVTLSCSPISGHRSVSWYQQTPGQGLQFLFEYFSETQRNKGNFPGRFSGRQFSNSRSEMNVSTLELGDSALYLCASSSNLAGVDVRQFFGPGTRLTVL.

This clonotype is medium-sized in the sample. The rearrangement links TRBV27 to TRBJ2-7; D possibly corresponds to TRBD2 (6 bases). CDR1 is MNHEY, CDR2 SMNVEV, per germline (reference sequence). The V and J ends lost 3 bases and 0 bases respectively, with 9 bases between them. The CDR3 is 14 residues long. In DNA, the CDR3 is TGTGCCAGCAGTTTGTCGCGGGGCTCCTACGAGCAGTACTTC. The encoded protein is CASSLSRGSYEQYF.

By proportion, this clonotype is medium-sized (0.01 to 0.1%). The V call is TRBV6-1, the J call TRBJ1-2, with D uncertain. V shed 4 bases and J shed 3 bases, with 9 bases lying between them. CDR1 and CDR2 (germline): MNHNS, SASEGT. This CDR3 is built from 13 residues. CDR3: CASSVNGDYGYTF. The CDR3 region has the DNA TGTGCCAGCAGTGTCAACGGAGACTATGGCTACACCTTC.

This clonotype was seen many times. The chain carries TRBV28 and TRBJ2-3; maybe TRBD2 (6 bases). CDR1 and CDR2 (germline): MDHEN, SYDVKM. This CDR3 is 15 amino acids long. V lost 5 bases, J lost 2 bases, and 14 bases lay in between. CDR3 sequence: CASSRLGVNTDTQYF. The CDR3, as DNA: TGTGCCAGCAGTAGACTAGGGGTGAACACAGATACGCAGTATTTT.

This clonotype was recorded only once. CDR3 DNA: TGTGCCAGCAGTGATGGGGGACAGGGTCCTCCGGAATGGCAAGAGACCCAGCATTTT. Translated: CASSDGGQGPPEWQETQHF. The chain joins TRBV7-9 to TRBJ1-5, with 9 positions matching TRBD1. V lost 6 bases and J lost 11; bases outside the gene matches: 26. Germline CDR1 SEHNR, CDR2 FQNEAQ (reference sequence). The CDR3 consists of 19 residues.

Within the sample, this clonotype is medium-sized (0.01 to 0.1%). V is TRBV7-9 and J is TRBJ2-3; no firm D call. Germline-derived CDR1 and CDR2 are SEHNR and FQNEAQ (reference sequence). The CDR3 has 12 amino acids. Trimming removed 5 bases at V and 0 bases at J, with 3 bases between. CDR3 in amino acids: CASSTSTDTQYF. CDR3 coding DNA: TGTGCCAGCAGCACTAGCACAGATACGCAGTATTTT.

The table lists this clonotype with many counts. One base away lies a much larger clone, so this may be a sequencing read error. The chain recombines TRBV5-1 with TRBJ2-4, with D uncertain. The V gene's germline CDR1 is SGHRS and CDR2 YFSETQ. The CDR3 sequence is 11 residues long. CDR3 bases: TGCGCCAGCAGCTTGGGAAACATTCGGTACTTC. It codes for CASSLGNIRYF.